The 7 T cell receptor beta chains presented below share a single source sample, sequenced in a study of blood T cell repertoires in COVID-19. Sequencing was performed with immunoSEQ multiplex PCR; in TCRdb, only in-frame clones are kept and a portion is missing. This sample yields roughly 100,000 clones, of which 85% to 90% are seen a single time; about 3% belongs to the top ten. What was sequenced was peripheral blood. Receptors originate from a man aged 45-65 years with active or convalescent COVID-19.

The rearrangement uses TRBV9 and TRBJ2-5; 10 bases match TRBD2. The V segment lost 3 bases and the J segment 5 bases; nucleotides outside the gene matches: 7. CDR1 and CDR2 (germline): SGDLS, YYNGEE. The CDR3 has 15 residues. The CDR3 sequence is CASSALSGGAETQYF. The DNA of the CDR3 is TGTGCCAGCAGCGCGCTCAGCGGGGGGGCGGAGACCCAGTACTTC.

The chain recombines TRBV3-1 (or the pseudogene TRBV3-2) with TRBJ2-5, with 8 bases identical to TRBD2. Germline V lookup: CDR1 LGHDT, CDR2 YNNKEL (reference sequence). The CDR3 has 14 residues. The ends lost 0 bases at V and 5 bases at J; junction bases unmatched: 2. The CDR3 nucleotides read TGTGCCAGCAGCCAAGATCCGGGAGGGGAGACCCAGTACTTC. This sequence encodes CASSQDPGGETQYF.

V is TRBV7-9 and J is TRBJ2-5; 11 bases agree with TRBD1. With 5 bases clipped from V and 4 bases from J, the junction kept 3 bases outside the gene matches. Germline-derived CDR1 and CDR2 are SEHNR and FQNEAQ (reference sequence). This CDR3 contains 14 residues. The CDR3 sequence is CASSPDRGLETQYF. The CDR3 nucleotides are TGTGCCAGCAGCCCGGACAGGGGGCTAGAGACCCAGTACTTC. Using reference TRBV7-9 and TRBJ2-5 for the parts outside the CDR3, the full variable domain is DTGVSQNPRHKITKRGQNVTFRCDPISEHNRLYWYRQTLGQGPEFLTYFQNEAQLEKSRLLSDRFSAERPKGSFSTLEIQRTEQGDSAMYLCASSPDRGLETQYFGPGTRLLVL.

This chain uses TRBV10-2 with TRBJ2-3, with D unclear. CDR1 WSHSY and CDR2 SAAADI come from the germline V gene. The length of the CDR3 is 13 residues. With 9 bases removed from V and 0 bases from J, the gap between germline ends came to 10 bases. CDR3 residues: CASVKTSTDTQYF. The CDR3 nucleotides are TGCGCCAGTGTGAAAACTAGCACAGATACGCAGTATTTT.

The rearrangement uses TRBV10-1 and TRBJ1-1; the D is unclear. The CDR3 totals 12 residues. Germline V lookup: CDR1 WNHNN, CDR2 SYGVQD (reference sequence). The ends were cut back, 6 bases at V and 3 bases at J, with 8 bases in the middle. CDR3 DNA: TGCGCCAGCAGCGACCAGGACACTGAAGCTTTCTTT. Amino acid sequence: CASSDQDTEAFF.

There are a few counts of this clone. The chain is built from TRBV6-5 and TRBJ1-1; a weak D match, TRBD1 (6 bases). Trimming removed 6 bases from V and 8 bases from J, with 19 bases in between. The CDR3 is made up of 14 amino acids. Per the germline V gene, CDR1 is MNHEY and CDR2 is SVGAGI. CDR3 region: CASSPTGAQLEAFF. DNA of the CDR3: TGTGCCAGCAGCCCGACAGGTGCCCAACTAGAAGCTTTCTTT.

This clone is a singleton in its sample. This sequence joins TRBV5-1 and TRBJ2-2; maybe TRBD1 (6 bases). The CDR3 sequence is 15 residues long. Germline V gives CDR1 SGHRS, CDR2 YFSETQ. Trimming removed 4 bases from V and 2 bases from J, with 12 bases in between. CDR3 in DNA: TGCGCCAGCAGCCCGGACAGTATTAACACCGGGGAGCTGTTTTTT. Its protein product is CASSPDSINTGELFF.